This T cell receptor beta chain came from a study of cytomegalovirus exposure and HLA in healthy donors. Findings and caveats of the study: Later on, an analysis tied 15,000 to 20,000 TCR beta sequences to HLA alleles at 0.05 false discovery rate.

Amplification used 60 Vbeta primers and 13 Jbeta primers. The method was immunoSEQ multiplex PCR; TCRdb's version includes in-frame clones alone and lacks a portion of them. The sample holds 100,000 to 150,000 clones, about 10% seen once. In the case of this clone: Its antigen is as yet unknown.

All donors participated as healthy donors of bone marrow. CDR1 and CDR2 (germline): LGHNA, YNFKEQ. The CDR3 totals 15 residues. V gave up 0 bases and J gave up 6 bases; unmatched junction bases: 5. The source material was PBMCs. The chain recombines TRBV4-2 with TRBJ2-1; 7 bases are a match to TRBD2. The sequence was collected from a woman between 18 and 29 years old in good health and CMV-seropositive. The CDR3 region is CASSQERGSFNEQFF. The CDR3 DNA is TGTGCCAGCAGCCAAGAACGCGGGAGTTTCAATGAGCAGTTCTTC.